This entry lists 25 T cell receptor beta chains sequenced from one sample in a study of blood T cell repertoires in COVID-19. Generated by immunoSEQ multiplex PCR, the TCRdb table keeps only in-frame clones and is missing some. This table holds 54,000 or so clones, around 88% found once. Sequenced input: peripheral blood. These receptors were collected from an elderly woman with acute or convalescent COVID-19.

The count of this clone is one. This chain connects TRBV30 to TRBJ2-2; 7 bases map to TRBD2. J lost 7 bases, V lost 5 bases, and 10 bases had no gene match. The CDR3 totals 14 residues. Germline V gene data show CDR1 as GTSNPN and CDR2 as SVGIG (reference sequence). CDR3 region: CAWYSRAGVGELFF. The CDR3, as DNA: TGTGCCTGGTATAGTCGTGCGGGGGTCGGGGAGCTGTTTTTT.

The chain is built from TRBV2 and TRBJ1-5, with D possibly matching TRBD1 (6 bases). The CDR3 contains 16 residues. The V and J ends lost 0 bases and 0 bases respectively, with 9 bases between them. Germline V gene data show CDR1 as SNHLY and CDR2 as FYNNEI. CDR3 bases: TGTGCCAGCAGTGAAGCCGGACAGAGTAGCAATCAGCCCCAGCATTTT. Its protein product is CASSEAGQSSNQPQHF. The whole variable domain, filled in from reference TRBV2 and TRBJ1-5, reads EPEVTQTPSHQVTQMGQEVILRCVPISNHLYFYWYRQILGQKVEFLVSFYNNEISEKSEIFDDQFSVERPDGSNFTLKIRSTKLEDSAMYFCASSEAGQSSNQPQHFGDGTRLSIL.

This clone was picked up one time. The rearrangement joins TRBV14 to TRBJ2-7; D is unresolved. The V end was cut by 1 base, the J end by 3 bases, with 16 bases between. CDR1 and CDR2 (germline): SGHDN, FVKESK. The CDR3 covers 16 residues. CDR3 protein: CASSQVLSAVVYEQYF. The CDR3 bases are TGTGCCAGCAGCCAAGTCCTATCCGCTGTTGTCTACGAGCAGTACTTC. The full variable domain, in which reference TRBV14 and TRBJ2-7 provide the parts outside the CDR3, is EAGVTQFPSHSVIEKGQTVTLRCDPISGHDNLYWYRRVMGKEIKFLLHFVKESKQDESGMPNNRFLAERTGGTYSTLKVQPAELEDSGVYFCASSQVLSAVVYEQYFGPGTRLTVT.

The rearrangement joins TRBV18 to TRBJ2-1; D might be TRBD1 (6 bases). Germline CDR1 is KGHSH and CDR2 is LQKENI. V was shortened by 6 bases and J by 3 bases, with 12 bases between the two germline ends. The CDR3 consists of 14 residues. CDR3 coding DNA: TGTGCCAGCTCGGGGGCAGGGATCTACAATGAGCAGTTCTTC. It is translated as CASSGAGIYNEQFF.

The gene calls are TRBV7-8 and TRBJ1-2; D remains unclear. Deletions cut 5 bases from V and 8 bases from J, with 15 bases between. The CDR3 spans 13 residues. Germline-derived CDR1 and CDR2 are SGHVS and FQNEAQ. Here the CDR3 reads CASSPSSVYGYTF. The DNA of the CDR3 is TGTGCCAGCAGCCCTAGTTCTGTGTACGGCTACACCTTC.

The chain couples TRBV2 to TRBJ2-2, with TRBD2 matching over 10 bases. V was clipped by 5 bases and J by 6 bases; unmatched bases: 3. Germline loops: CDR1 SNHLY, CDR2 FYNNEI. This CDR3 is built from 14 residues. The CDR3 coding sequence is TGTGCCAGCAGTACCGGGACTAGCGCCGGGGAGCTGTTTTTT. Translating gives CASSTGTSAGELFF.

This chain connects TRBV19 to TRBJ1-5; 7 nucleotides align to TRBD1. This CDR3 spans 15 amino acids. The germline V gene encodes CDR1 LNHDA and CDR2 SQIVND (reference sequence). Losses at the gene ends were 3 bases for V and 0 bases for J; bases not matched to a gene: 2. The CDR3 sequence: CASSMDRYSNQPQHF. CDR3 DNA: TGTGCCAGTAGTATGGACAGGTATAGCAATCAGCCCCAGCATTTT.

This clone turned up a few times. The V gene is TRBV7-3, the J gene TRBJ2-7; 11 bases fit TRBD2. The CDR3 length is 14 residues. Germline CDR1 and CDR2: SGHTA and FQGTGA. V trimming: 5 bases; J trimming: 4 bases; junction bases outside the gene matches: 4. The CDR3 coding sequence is TGTGCCAGCAGCAACGGGACTAGCGGTTACGAGCAGTACGTC. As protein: CASSNGTSGYEQYV.

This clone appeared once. CDR3 protein: CASRRTAGATGELFF. The CDR3 DNA is TGTGCCAGCAGAAGGACGGCGGGAGCCACCGGGGAGCTGTTTTTT. The rearrangement links TRBV2 to TRBJ2-2; 7 positions match TRBD2. The CDR3 length is 15 residues. Germline values: CDR1 SNHLY, CDR2 FYNNEI. V trimming: 6 bases; J trimming: 4 bases; junction bases outside the gene matches: 8. The full variable domain, its missing parts supplied by reference TRBV2 and TRBJ2-2, is EPEVTQTPSHQVTQMGQEVILRCVPISNHLYFYWYRQILGQKVEFLVSFYNNEISEKSEIFDDQFSVERPDGSNFTLKIRSTKLEDSAMYFCASRRTAGATGELFFGEGSRLTVL.

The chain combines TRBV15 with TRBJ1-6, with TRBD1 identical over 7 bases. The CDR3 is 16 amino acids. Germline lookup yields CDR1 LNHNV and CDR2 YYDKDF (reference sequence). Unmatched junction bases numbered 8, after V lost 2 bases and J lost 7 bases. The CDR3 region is CATSRLTGTVNSPLHF. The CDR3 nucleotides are TGTGCCACCAGCAGACTAACCGGGACAGTGAATTCACCCCTCCACTTT.

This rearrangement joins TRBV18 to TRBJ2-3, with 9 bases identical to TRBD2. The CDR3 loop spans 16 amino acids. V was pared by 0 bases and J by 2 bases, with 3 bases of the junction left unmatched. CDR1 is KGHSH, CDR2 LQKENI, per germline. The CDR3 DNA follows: TGTGCCAGCTCACCACCGAGACTAGCGGTCACAGATACGCAGTATTTT. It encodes CASSPPRLAVTDTQYF. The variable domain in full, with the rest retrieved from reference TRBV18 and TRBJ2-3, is NAGVMQNPRHLVRRRGQEARLRCSPMKGHSHVYWYRQLPEEGLKFMVYLQKENIIDESGMPKERFSAEFPKEGPSILRIQQVVRGDSAAYFCASSPPRLAVTDTQYFGPGTRLTVL.

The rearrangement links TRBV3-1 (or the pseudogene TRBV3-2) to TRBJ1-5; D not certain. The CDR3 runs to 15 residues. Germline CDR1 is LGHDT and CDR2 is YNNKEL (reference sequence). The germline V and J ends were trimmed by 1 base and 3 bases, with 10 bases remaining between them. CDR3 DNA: TGTGCCAGCAGCCAAGCTCGGGGTTACAATCAGCCCCAGCATTTT. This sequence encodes CASSQARGYNQPQHF.

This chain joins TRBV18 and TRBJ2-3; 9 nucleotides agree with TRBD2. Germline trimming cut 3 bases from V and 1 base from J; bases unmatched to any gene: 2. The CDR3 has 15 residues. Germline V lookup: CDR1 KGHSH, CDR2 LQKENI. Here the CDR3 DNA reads TGTGCCAGCTCACCGCGGGGGGGCCGCACAGATACGCAGTATTTT. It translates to CASSPRGGRTDTQYF.

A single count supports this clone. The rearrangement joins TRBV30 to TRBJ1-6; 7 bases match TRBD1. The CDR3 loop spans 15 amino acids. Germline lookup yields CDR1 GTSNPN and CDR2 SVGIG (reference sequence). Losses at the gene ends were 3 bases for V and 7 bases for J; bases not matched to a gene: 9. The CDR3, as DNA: TGTGCCTGGAGAGCCCCCGGGACAGCAAATTCACCCCTCCACTTT. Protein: CAWRAPGTANSPLHF. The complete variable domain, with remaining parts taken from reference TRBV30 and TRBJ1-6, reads SQTIHQWPATLVQPVGSPLSLECTVEGTSNPNLYWYRQAAGRGLQLLFYSVGIGQISSEVPQNLSASRPQDRQFILSSKKLLLSDSGFYLCAWRAPGTANSPLHFGNGTRLTVT.

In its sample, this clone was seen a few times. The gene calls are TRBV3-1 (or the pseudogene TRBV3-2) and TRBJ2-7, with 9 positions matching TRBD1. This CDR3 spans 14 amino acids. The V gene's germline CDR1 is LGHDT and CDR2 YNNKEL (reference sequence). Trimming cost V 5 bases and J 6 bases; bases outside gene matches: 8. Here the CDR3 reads CASSRTGERGEQYF. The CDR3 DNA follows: TGTGCCAGCAGCAGGACAGGGGAACGGGGCGAGCAGTACTTC.

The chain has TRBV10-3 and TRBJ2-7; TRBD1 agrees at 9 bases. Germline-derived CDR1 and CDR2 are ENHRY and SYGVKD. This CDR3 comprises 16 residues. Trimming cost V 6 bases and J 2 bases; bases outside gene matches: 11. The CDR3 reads CAISPRQGQGTYEQYF. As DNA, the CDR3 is TGTGCCATCAGCCCTAGGCAGGGACAGGGAACCTACGAGCAGTACTTC.

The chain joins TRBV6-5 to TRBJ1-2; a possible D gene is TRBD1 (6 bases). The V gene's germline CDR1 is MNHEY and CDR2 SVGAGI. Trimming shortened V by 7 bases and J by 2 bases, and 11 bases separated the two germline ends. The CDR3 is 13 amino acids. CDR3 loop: CASNPTGNYGYTF. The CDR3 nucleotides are TGTGCCAGCAACCCCACAGGGAACTATGGCTACACCTTC.

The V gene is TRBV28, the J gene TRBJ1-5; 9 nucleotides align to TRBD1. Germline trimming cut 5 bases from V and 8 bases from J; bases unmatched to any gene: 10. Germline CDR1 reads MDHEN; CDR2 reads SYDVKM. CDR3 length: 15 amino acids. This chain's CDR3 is CASSRAGTGIKPQHF. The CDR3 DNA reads TGTGCCAGCAGTCGGGCCGGGACAGGGATAAAGCCCCAGCATTTT.

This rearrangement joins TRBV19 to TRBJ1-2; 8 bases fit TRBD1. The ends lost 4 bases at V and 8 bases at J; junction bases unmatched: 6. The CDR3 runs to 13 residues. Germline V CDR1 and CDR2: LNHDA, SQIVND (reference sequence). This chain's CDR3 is CASSTLTGEGYTF. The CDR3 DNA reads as TGTGCCAGTAGTACTCTGACAGGGGAGGGCTACACCTTC.

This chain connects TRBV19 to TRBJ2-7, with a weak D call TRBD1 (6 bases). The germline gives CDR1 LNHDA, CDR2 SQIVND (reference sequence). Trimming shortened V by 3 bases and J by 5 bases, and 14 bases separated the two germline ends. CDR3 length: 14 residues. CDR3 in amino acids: CASSMGDRLHEQYF. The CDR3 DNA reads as TGTGCCAGTAGTATGGGAGACAGGCTCCACGAGCAGTACTTC.

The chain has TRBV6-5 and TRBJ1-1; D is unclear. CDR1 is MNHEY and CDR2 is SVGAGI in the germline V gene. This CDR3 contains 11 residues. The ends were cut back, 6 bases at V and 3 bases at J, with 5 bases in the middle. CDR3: CASSQDTEAFF. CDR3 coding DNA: TGTGCCAGCAGCCAGGACACTGAAGCTTTCTTT.

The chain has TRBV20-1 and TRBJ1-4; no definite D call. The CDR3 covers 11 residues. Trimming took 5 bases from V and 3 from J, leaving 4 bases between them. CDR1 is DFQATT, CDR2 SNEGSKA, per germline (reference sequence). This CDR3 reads CSAQSNEKLFF. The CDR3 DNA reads TGCAGTGCTCAGTCTAATGAAAAACTGTTTTTT.

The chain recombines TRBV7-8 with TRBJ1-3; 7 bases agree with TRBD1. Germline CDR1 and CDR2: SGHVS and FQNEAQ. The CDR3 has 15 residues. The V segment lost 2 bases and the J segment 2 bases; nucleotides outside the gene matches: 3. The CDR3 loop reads CASSLSQGAGNTIYF. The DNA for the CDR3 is TGTGCCAGCAGCTTAAGCCAGGGGGCTGGAAACACCATATATTTT.

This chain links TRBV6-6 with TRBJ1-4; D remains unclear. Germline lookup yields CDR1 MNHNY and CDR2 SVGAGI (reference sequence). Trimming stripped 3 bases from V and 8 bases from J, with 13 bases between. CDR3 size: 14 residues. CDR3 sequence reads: CASSYRGRLEKLFF. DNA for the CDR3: TGTGCCAGCAGTTATCGAGGGAGGTTAGAAAAACTGTTTTTT.

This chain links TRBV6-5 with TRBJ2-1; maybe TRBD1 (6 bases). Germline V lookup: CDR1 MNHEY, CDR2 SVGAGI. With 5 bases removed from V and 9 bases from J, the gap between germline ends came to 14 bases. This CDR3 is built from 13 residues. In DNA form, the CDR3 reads TGTGCCAGCAGTCCTGGGAGCAGGGGTGAGCAGTTCTTC. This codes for CASSPGSRGEQFF.